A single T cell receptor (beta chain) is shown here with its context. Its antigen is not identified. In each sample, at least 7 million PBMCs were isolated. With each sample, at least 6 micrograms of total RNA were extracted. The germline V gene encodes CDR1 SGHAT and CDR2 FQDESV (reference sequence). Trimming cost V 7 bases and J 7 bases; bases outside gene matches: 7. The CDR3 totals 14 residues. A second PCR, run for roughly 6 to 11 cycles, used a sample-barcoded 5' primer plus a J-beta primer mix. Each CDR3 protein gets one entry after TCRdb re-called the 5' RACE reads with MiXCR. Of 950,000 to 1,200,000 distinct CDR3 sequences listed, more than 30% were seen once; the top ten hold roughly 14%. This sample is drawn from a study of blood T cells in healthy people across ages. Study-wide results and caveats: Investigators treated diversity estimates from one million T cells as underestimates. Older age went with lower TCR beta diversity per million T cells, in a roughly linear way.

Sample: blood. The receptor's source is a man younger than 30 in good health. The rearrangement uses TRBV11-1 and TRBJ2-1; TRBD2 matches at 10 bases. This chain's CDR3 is CASTSGGAQNEQFF. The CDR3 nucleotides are TGTGCCAGCACCAGCGGGGGGGCCCAAAATGAGCAGTTCTTC. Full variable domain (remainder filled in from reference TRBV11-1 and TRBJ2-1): EAEVAQSPRYKITEKSQAVAFWCDPISGHATLYWYRQILGQGPELLVQFQDESVVDDSQLPKDRFSAERLKGVDSTLKIQPAELGDSAMYLCASTSGGAQNEQFFGPGTRLTVL.